A single sample is the source of the 11 T cell receptor beta chains below, sequenced in a study of cytomegalovirus exposure and HLA in healthy donors. The PCR was carried out with 60 Vbeta primers and 13 Jbeta primers. Sequencing was performed with immunoSEQ multiplex PCR; in TCRdb, only in-frame clones are kept and a portion is missing. The record lists around 76,000 clones, of which the ten most abundant hold 4.5% to 5%. Sequencing was performed on PBMCs. The origin of the receptors is a man aged 40-49 years in good health and CMV-seronegative.

The J gene is TRBJ1-1, the V gene TRBV9, with 11 bases aligning to TRBD1. Germline trimming cut 4 bases from V and 4 bases from J; bases unmatched to any gene: 9. Germline CDR1 SGDLS, CDR2 YYNGEE. This CDR3 comprises 16 residues. The chain's CDR3 is CASSPRTGGVVTEAFF. The CDR3 DNA sequence: TGTGCCAGCAGCCCCCGGACAGGGGGCGTGGTCACTGAAGCTTTCTTT.

The J gene is TRBJ2-1, the V gene TRBV28; 8 nucleotides match TRBD2. This CDR3 comprises 14 residues. Germline-derived CDR1 and CDR2 are MDHEN and SYDVKM. V trimming: 2 bases; J trimming: 15 bases; junction bases outside the gene matches: 12. In DNA, the CDR3 is TGTGCCAGCAGTTTACCCGTAGCGGGACCCGCACTGTTCTTC. This gives the protein CASSLPVAGPALFF. The full variable domain, rest sourced from reference TRBV28 and TRBJ2-1, is DVKVTQSSRYLVKRTGEKVFLECVQDMDHENMFWYRQDPGLGLRLIYFSYDVKMKEKGDIPEGYSVSREKKERFSLILESASTNQTSMYLCASSLPVAGPALFFGPGTRLTVL.

The chain carries TRBV10-3 and TRBJ2-1, with D perhaps matching TRBD2 (5 bases). CDR3 size: 14 residues. The ends were cut back, 2 bases at V and 8 bases at J, with 13 bases in the middle. Germline V lookup: CDR1 ENHRY, CDR2 SYGVKD. This chain's CDR3 is CAISETGKGDEQFF. The CDR3 region has the DNA TGTGCCATCAGTGAGACCGGGAAGGGAGATGAGCAGTTCTTC.

The chain recombines TRBV7-2 with TRBJ2-2, with a tentative D call TRBD1 (6 bases). Trimming cost V 5 bases and J 1 base, with 11 bases left between them. The CDR3 has 15 residues. Germline V gives CDR1 SGHTA, CDR2 FQGNSA. DNA for the CDR3: TGTGCCAGCAGCCCGAGGGGGATGAACACCGGGGAGCTGTTTTTT. This gives the protein CASSPRGMNTGELFF. Full variable domain (outside the CDR3, taken from reference TRBV7-2 and TRBJ2-2): GAGVSQSPSNKVTEKGKDVELRCDPISGHTALYWYRQSLGQGLEFLIYFQGNSAPDKSGLPSDRFSAERTGGSVSTLTIQRTQQEDSAVYLCASSPRGMNTGELFFGEGSRLTVL.

The chain employs TRBV7-9 and TRBJ2-7, with TRBD1 as a possible D gene (6 bases). Per germline, CDR1 SEHNR and CDR2 FQNEAQ (reference sequence). Trimming cost V 0 bases and J 2 bases, with 17 bases left between them. The CDR3 length is 17 residues. This CDR3 is CASSLATLEQGTYEQYF. The CDR3 bases are TGTGCCAGCAGCTTAGCCACCCTAGAGCAGGGGACCTACGAGCAGTACTTC.

The rearrangement joins TRBV7-9 to TRBJ2-5; D ambiguous. Judging by the DNA end, TRBJ2-7 fits better; the J call may be wrong. The CDR3 has 11 amino acids. CDR1 is SEHNR, CDR2 FQNEAQ, per germline (reference sequence). This CDR3 reads CASSLDREQYF. The DNA of the CDR3 is TGTGCCAGCAGCTTAGACCGCGAGCAGTACTTC.

The J gene is TRBJ2-7, the V gene TRBV5-6, with TRBD1 as a possible D gene (5 bases). From germline, CDR1 is SGHDT and CDR2 YYEEEE. Trimming shortened V by 3 bases and J by 2 bases, and 12 bases separated the two germline ends. This CDR3 contains 14 residues. The CDR3 region is CASSYRQFPYEQYF. The CDR3 DNA reads TGTGCCAGCAGCTATCGACAGTTTCCCTACGAGCAGTACTTC. Full variable domain (rest looked up from reference TRBV5-6 and TRBJ2-7): DAGVTQSPTHLIKTRGQQVTLRCSPKSGHDTVSWYQQALGQGPQFIFQYYEEEERQRGNFPDRFSGHQFPNYSSELNVNALLLGDSALYLCASSYRQFPYEQYFGPGTRLTVT.

V is TRBV6-6 and J is TRBJ2-5, with no clear D. The J call may not be correct, given that the DNA end is closer to TRBJ2-7. The germline CDR1 and CDR2 sequences are MNHNY and SVGAGI (reference sequence). The length of the CDR3 is 13 residues. The CDR3: CASSYETPYEQYF. CDR3 in DNA: TGTGCCAGCAGTTACGAGACTCCCTACGAGCAGTACTTC.

This chain connects TRBV7-6 to TRBJ2-3; TRBD2 is a possible D gene (6 bases). The germline gives CDR1 SGHVS, CDR2 FNYEAQ. CDR3 length: 14 residues. Trimming removed 3 bases at V and 1 base at J, with 8 bases between. The CDR3 reads CASSLGLGTDTQYF. The CDR3 DNA sequence: TGTGCCAGCAGCTTGGGACTTGGCACAGATACGCAGTATTTT. Drawing the rest from reference TRBV7-6 and TRBJ2-3, the complete variable domain is GAGVSQSPRYKVTKRGQDVALRCDPISGHVSLYWYRQALGQGPEFLTYFNYEAQQDKSGLPNDRFSAERPEGSISTLTIQRTEQRDSAMYRCASSLGLGTDTQYFGPGTRLTVL.

V is TRBV7-2 and J is TRBJ1-5; no reliable D call. The CDR3 has 13 residues. Trimming cost V 5 bases and J 2 bases, with 7 bases left between them. Germline-derived CDR1 and CDR2 are SGHTA and FQGNSA. CDR3 sequence reads: CASSTYGNQPQHF. The CDR3 nucleotides are TGTGCCAGCAGCACCTATGGCAATCAGCCCCAGCATTTT.

The V call is TRBV10-3, the J call TRBJ1-3; TRBD1 matches 8 bases. The CDR3 consists of 17 residues. The germline gives CDR1 ENHRY, CDR2 SYGVKD. After removal of 9 bases from V and 2 bases from J, the junction contained 15 bases not matched to a gene. The CDR3 loop reads CAIQSPFTQGAGNTIYF. The CDR3, as DNA: TGTGCCATTCAATCCCCTTTTACACAGGGGGCTGGAAACACCATATATTTT.